A selection of T cell receptor beta chains follows, all from one sample in a study of PD-1 blockade in classical Hodgkin lymphoma. Some clones are missing from TCRdb's copy, which holds only in-frame ones; the method was immunoSEQ multiplex PCR. There are tens of thousands of clones in the sample; around nine tenths occur only once, and 2.5% to 3.5% lies in the top ten. The sequences come from peripheral blood mononuclear cells (PBMCs), collected before the fourth cycle of nivolumab. The receptors come from a human donor with classical Hodgkin lymphoma. CDR3s include the opening cysteine and the closing phenylalanine or tryptophan.

TRBJ1-6	14	TRBV15	CATALAGYNSPLHF
TRBJ2-1	18	TRBV11-2	CASSYLRVAGKERGRQFF
TRBJ2-1	22	TRBV18	CASSPFPSGQINRDKVADEQFF
TRBJ2-7	12	TRBV30	CAWRTDAYEQYF
TRBJ2-3	12	TRBV7-6	CASSQGTDTQYF
TRBJ2-7	13	TRBV11-2	CASSSHEAYEQYF
TRBJ2-2	15	TRBV9	CASSVGGANTGELFF
TRBJ1-1	15	TRBV6-5	CASSAGGGENTEAFF
TRBJ1-1	14	TRBV7-3	CASSLMGLGTEAFF
TRBJ1-5	13	TRBV5-6	CASSPGFGQPQHF
TRBJ1-3	15	TRBV7-2	CASSSLTGPGGTIYF
TRBJ1-1	17	TRBV7-2	CASSLSSGGVMNTEAFF
TRBJ1-1	12	TRBV15	CASADRATEAFF
TRBJ1-2	12	TRBV9	CASSGEFYGYTF
TRBJ2-2	18	TRBV4-3	CASSQDYSAQGYTGELFF
TRBJ2-5	16	TRBV18	CASSPLGQGVQETQYF
TRBJ1-4	15	TRBV27	CASSLVGVVEEKLFF
TRBJ2-4	13	TRBV6-1	CASKVTLGDIQYF
TRBJ1-5	15	TRBV6-5	CASSGGTGAGQPQHF
TRBJ2-5	16	TRBV6-5	CASSLGLAGGPKTQYF
TRBJ2-5	15	TRBV5-6	CASSGTGTHQETQYF
TRBJ1-1	13	TRBV7-9	CASSLAAQGEAFF
TRBJ1-5	15	TRBV7-9	CASSLGGSRNQPQHF
TRBJ2-7	11	TRBV7-2	CASSLYYEQYF
TRBJ2-2	16	TRBV5-6	CASSLGLAGVTGELFF
TRBJ2-5	15	TRBV5-1	CASSPWTSVQETQYF
TRBJ1-1	13	TRBV7-9	CASSPQGGTEAFF
TRBJ1-1	11	TRBV6-5	CASRTRVRAFF
TRBJ2-1	16	TRBV7-3	CASSLGLVAGGGEQFF
TRBJ1-3	13	TRBV6-6	CASIVGSGNTIYF
TRBJ2-1	15	TRBV6-1	CASSEAAGFYNEQFF
TRBJ2-5	15	TRBV6-6	CASSYGQAQRETQYF
TRBJ2-5	16	TRBV30	CAWSVSSGGPRETQYF
TRBJ1-2	16	TRBV10-3	CAISESYSPDPYGYTF
TRBJ2-2	15	TRBV9	CASSAGFSNTGELFF
TRBJ2-4	14	TRBV9	CASSAWDTKNIQYF
TRBJ2-1	16	TRBV11-3	CASSGRWGAGLHEQFF
TRBJ2-7	17	TRBV9	CASSAAVAGEVPYEQYF
TRBJ1-1	13	TRBV21-1	CASSKVDYTEAFF
TRBJ1-2	15	TRBV5-1	CASSWTLQGAPGYTF